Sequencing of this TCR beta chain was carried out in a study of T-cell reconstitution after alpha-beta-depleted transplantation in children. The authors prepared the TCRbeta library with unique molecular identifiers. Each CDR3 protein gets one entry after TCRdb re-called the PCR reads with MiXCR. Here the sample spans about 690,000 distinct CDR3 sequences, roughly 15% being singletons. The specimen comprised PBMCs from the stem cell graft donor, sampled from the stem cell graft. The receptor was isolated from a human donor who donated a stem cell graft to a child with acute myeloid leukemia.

CDR3 in DNA: TGTGCCAGCAGTGGACAGGGTTATGGGGCCAACGTCCTGACTTTC. Amino acid sequence: CASSGQGYGANVLTF. The rearrangement uses TRBV27 and TRBJ2-6; 8 nucleotides match TRBD1. CDR1 and CDR2 (germline): MNHEY, SMNVEV (reference sequence). The trim removed 5 bases at V and 3 bases at J, leaving 3 bases unmatched. The CDR3 runs to 15 residues.